Shown below are 26 T cell receptor beta chains from a single sample sequenced in a study of T cells after yellow fever vaccination. TCRdb independently ran MiXCR on the 5' RACE reads; one entry per CDR3 protein. Found here are hundreds of thousands of distinct CDR3 sequences, roughly 13% of them singletons; the top ten hold about 14%. Material: PBMCs, obtained on the day of the yellow fever booster vaccination. These receptors were taken from a man aged 25-45 years who received the YFV17D yellow fever vaccine.

This clonotype was seen only a few times. The CDR3 coding sequence is TGTGCCAGCAGCTTAAGAGGACAGGATTCCTACGAGCAGTACTTC. It is translated as CASSLRGQDSYEQYF. J is TRBJ2-7 and V is TRBV7-8; 7 positions match TRBD1. This CDR3 has 15 residues. Germline-derived CDR1 and CDR2 are SGHVS and FQNEAQ. The trim removed 2 bases at V and 1 base at J, leaving 5 bases unmatched. Complete variable domain (other parts from reference TRBV7-8 and TRBJ2-7): GAGVSQSPRYKVAKRGQDVALRCDPISGHVSLFWYQQALGQGPEFLTYFQNEAQLDKSGLPSDRFFAERPEGSVSTLKIQRTQQEDSAVYLCASSLRGQDSYEQYFGPGTRLTVT.

The J gene is TRBJ1-1, the V gene TRBV15; 7 nucleotides align to TRBD1. The germline CDR1 and CDR2 sequences are LNHNV and YYDKDF (reference sequence). The CDR3 consists of 16 residues. Germline trimming cut 1 base from V and 2 bases from J; bases unmatched to any gene: 7. The CDR3 DNA follows: TGTGCCACCAGCAGAGCCCCTACAGGGGTAAACACTGAAGCTTTCTTT. Its protein is CATSRAPTGVNTEAFF.

The rearrangement joins TRBV28 to TRBJ2-5; TRBD1 matches at 7 bases. This CDR3 region has 14 residues. Germline CDR1 is MDHEN and CDR2 is SYDVKM. V lost 6 bases and J lost 5; bases outside the gene matches: 9. CDR3 nucleotides: TGTGCCAGCAGCCGGATTACAGGGGCGGAGACCCAGTACTTC. Translating gives CASSRITGAETQYF.

The V and J genes are TRBV5-1 and TRBJ2-7; weak D call: TRBD1 (5 bases). Germline lookup yields CDR1 SGHRS and CDR2 YFSETQ. CDR3 length: 14 amino acids. The germline V and J ends were trimmed by 2 bases and 7 bases, with 16 bases remaining between them. The CDR3 region has the DNA TGCGCCAGCAGCTTAGTCACAGGATCCGAAGAGCAGTACTTC. Translating gives CASSLVTGSEEQYF.

The table lists this clonotype with a few counts. The J gene is TRBJ2-7, the V gene TRBV30; a possible D gene is TRBD1 (6 bases). V was shortened by 2 bases and J by 5 bases, with 16 bases between the two germline ends. In germline, CDR1 is GTSNPN, CDR2 SVGIG (reference sequence). The CDR3 covers 14 residues. CDR3 sequence reads: CAWSLDRYRNEQYF. The CDR3 DNA reads as TGTGCCTGGAGTCTGGACAGATATAGAAACGAGCAGTACTTC.

This clonotype has a count of ten or more. The chain combines TRBV4-3 with TRBJ2-1, with TRBD2 matching 7 bases. Germline assignment: CDR1 LGHNA and CDR2 YSLEER. CDR3 length equals 16 residues. Trimming removed 0 bases from V and 0 bases from J; junction bases left unmatched: 2. CDR3: CASSQEASGSYNEQFF. The DNA of the CDR3 is TGCGCCAGCAGCCAAGAGGCTAGCGGCTCCTACAATGAGCAGTTCTTC.

This clonotype was counted between two and nine times. Mismatch with germline at one junction end may stem from a read error. The chain combines TRBV20-1 with TRBJ2-5; possible D gene TRBD2, 7 bases. Looked up from germline, CDR1 is DFQATT and CDR2 is SNEGSKA (reference sequence). This CDR3 comprises 14 residues. The CDR3 sequence is CSARDLGGGEAQYF. In DNA form, the CDR3 reads TGCAGTGCTAGAGATCTGGGAGGGGGAGAGGCCCAGTACTTC.

For this clonotype: The conserved phenylalanine or tryptophan is not found at the CDR3 terminus, so this likely reflects a read error. The chain links TRBV20-1 to TRBJ2-7; 8 nucleotides line up with TRBD1. V dropped 8 bases and J dropped 2; count of bases not matched to a gene: 14. Germline CDR1 DFQATT, CDR2 SNEGSKA (reference sequence). The CDR3 is 15 residues long. The CDR3 coding sequence is TGCAGTCTGAAATCCCTCGGGACAGGAGCCTACGAGCAGTACTAC. Amino acids: CSLKSLGTGAYEQYY.

The chain recombines TRBV5-1 with TRBJ1-5; 10 nucleotides line up with TRBD1. From germline, CDR1 is SGHRS and CDR2 YFSETQ. V gave up 4 bases and J gave up 0 bases; unmatched junction bases: 13. CDR3 length: 19 amino acids. The CDR3 loop reads CASSPSGTTGGVSNQPQHF. The CDR3 DNA reads TGCGCCAGCAGCCCCTCGGGGACGACAGGGGGCGTTAGCAATCAGCCCCAGCATTTT. Full variable domain (remainder filled in from reference TRBV5-1 and TRBJ1-5): KAGVTQTPRYLIKTRGQQVTLSCSPISGHRSVSWYQQTPGQGLQFLFEYFSETQRNKGNFPGRFSGRQFSNSRSEMNVSTLELGDSALYLCASSPSGTTGGVSNQPQHFGDGTRLSIL.

The rearrangement uses TRBV14 and TRBJ2-5, with D perhaps TRBD1 (6 bases). Trimming left V 1 base short and J 1 base short, with 22 bases between. Germline V CDR1 and CDR2: SGHDN, FVKESK. The CDR3 has 19 amino acids. CDR3 coding DNA: TGTGCCAGCAGCCAAGCCGGACGTAGGGGGTATGGTACCCAAGAGACCCAGTACTTC. Its protein is CASSQAGRRGYGTQETQYF.

This clonotype turned up a few times. The rearrangement uses TRBV2 and TRBJ2-7; 10 nucleotides match TRBD2. V shed 3 bases and J 2 bases; nucleotides not matched to a gene: 16. Germline CDR1 reads SNHLY; CDR2 reads FYNNEI. CDR3 size: 19 residues. The CDR3 DNA reads as TGTGCCAGCAGTGAGCAGGGTGTATCGTTAGCGGGAGGAACCTACGAGCAGTACTTC. Its protein product is CASSEQGVSLAGGTYEQYF.

The table lists this clonotype with a few counts. J is TRBJ2-3 and V is TRBV7-2; 9 bases are shared with TRBD2. Germline V gene lookup returns CDR1 SGHTA and CDR2 FQGNSA. Trimming cost V 6 bases and J 2 bases; bases outside gene matches: 12. The CDR3 has 17 residues. The CDR3 DNA reads TGTGCCAGCAGTAGACGAGGCGGGAGGGGCCCCACAGATACGCAGTATTTT. Encoded protein: CASSRRGGRGPTDTQYF.

The chain links TRBV20-1 to TRBJ2-1; TRBD2 agrees at 10 bases. Per the germline V gene, CDR1 is DFQATT and CDR2 is SNEGSKA (reference sequence). CDR3 length equals 15 residues. V shed 1 base, J shed 6 bases, and the junction held 6 bases outside the gene matches. CDR3 loop: CSARGTSGKFNEQFF. The CDR3 DNA reads TGCAGTGCTAGAGGAACTAGCGGGAAGTTCAATGAGCAGTTCTTC.

This clonotype has just a few counts. The rearrangement joins TRBV4-3 to TRBJ2-1, with 10 nucleotides matching TRBD2. Germline CDR1 and CDR2: LGHNA and YSLEER. The CDR3 is 15 amino acids. V lost 1 base and J lost 6; bases outside the gene matches: 3. CDR3 sequence reads: CASSQVAGGSNEQFF. The CDR3 nucleotides read TGCGCCAGCAGCCAAGTAGCGGGAGGTTCCAATGAGCAGTTCTTC.

On this clonotype itself: At one of its ends the junction is not consistent with the germline gene, which may arise from a read error. The chain links TRBV19 to TRBJ1-1, with D hard to call. The length of the CDR3 is 13 residues. Germline CDR1 and CDR2: LNHDA and SQIVND (reference sequence). CDR3 in DNA: TGTGACAGTAGTATAGATAGGGACACTGAAGCTTTCTTT. Protein: CDSSIDRDTEAFF.

The rearrangement joins TRBV5-1 to TRBJ2-2; 7 bases agree with TRBD1. This CDR3 has 13 residues. J gave up 6 bases and V 4 bases, and 3 bases lay outside the gene matches. From germline, CDR1 is SGHRS and CDR2 YFSETQ. The CDR3 DNA reads TGCGCCAGCAGCATTGACAGGGCCGGGGAGCTGTTTTTT. It is translated as CASSIDRAGELFF.

This clonotype appeared a few times. The V gene is TRBV28, the J gene TRBJ2-7, with D perhaps matching TRBD1 or TRBD2 (5 bases each). Trimming stripped 10 bases from V and 6 bases from J, with 19 bases between. Germline CDR1 and CDR2: MDHEN and SYDVKM. The CDR3 runs 13 residues. CDR3 in amino acids: CATFRDPRGEQYF. For the CDR3, the DNA is TGTGCCACCTTTCGGGACCCCCGAGGCGAGCAGTACTTC.

This chain connects TRBV6-5 to TRBJ2-1; D is possibly TRBD1 (5 bases). Trimming took 4 bases from V and 4 from J, leaving 11 bases between them. The CDR3 extends over 14 amino acids. Germline CDR1 MNHEY, CDR2 SVGAGI. The chain's CDR3 is CASSSGRDYNEQFF. CDR3 nucleotides: TGTGCCAGCAGTTCGGGCAGGGATTACAATGAGCAGTTCTTC.

The sample holds a few counts of this clonotype. This chain uses TRBV27 with TRBJ2-1, with 12 positions matching TRBD2. The V gene end was trimmed by 6 bases and the J gene end by 9 bases; junction bases not matched to a gene: 15. Germline lookup yields CDR1 MNHEY and CDR2 SMNVEV (reference sequence). This CDR3 spans 17 amino acids. In nucleotides, the CDR3 is TGTGCCAGCAGCCTAATCCGGCCGGGACTAGCGGGCGGTGAGCAGTTCTTC. The encoded protein is CASSLIRPGLAGGEQFF.

This clonotype was observed a few times. Here the CDR3 reads CASSTQLALYNEQFF. In nucleotides, the CDR3 is TGTGCCAGCAGCACACAACTGGCCCTGTACAATGAGCAGTTCTTC. The J gene is TRBJ2-1, the V gene TRBV5-5; D call uncertain. Germline V gene data show CDR1 as SGHKS and CDR2 as YYEKEE (reference sequence). The CDR3 is made up of 15 amino acids. V lost 4 bases and J lost 4, with 15 bases in between.

This clonotype showed up just a few times. The chain is built from TRBV5-4 and TRBJ1-2; TRBD1 is a possible D gene (5 bases). The V gene's germline CDR1 is SGHNT and CDR2 YYREEE (reference sequence). CDR3 length: 13 amino acids. V was shortened by 3 bases and J by 8 bases, with 14 bases between the two germline ends. The CDR3 DNA reads TGTGCCAGCAGCTCCGGGGAGGGGCCAGGCTACACCTTC. As protein: CASSSGEGPGYTF.

The genes are TRBV6-5 and TRBJ2-1; D is undetermined. Germline-derived CDR1 and CDR2 are MNHEY and SVGAGI. CDR3 length: 11 amino acids. Trimming took 7 bases from V and 7 from J, leaving 8 bases between them. The CDR3 DNA reads TGTGCCAGCAAGGGCTTTAATGAGCAGTTCTTC. Translated: CASKGFNEQFF.

The chain recombines TRBV6-1 with TRBJ1-3; 10 nucleotides agree with TRBD1. The junction had 9 bases not matched to a gene; V was cut back by 6 bases and J by 4 bases. This CDR3 is built from 16 residues. CDR1 and CDR2 (germline): MNHNS, SASEGT. CDR3 bases: TGTGCCAGCAGGCTCATCCCGGGACAGGGGGGAAACACCATATATTTT. It encodes CASRLIPGQGGNTIYF.

V and J are TRBV10-3 and TRBJ2-7; 8 positions agree with TRBD2. The CDR3 contains 15 residues. Germline CDR1 is ENHRY and CDR2 is SYGVKD. With 3 bases clipped from V and 5 bases from J, the junction kept 9 bases outside the gene matches. DNA for the CDR3: TGTGCCATCAGTGAACAACTAGCGGACCGCCACGAGCAGTACTTC. Its translation: CAISEQLADRHEQYF.

This clonotype was seen only a few times. V and J are TRBV5-1 and TRBJ1-4; unclear D gene. V shed 4 bases and J shed 6 bases, with 16 bases lying between them. The CDR3 spans 15 residues. Germline values: CDR1 SGHRS, CDR2 YFSETQ. This CDR3 reads CASSKSSGFDEKLFF. The DNA for the CDR3 is TGCGCCAGCAGCAAATCTTCGGGTTTCGATGAAAAACTGTTTTTT.

In this sample, this clonotype turned up a few times. The V and J genes are TRBV20-1 and TRBJ2-1; 12 nucleotides agree with TRBD1. Germline loops: CDR1 DFQATT, CDR2 SNEGSKA (reference sequence). Trimming cost V 1 base and J 7 bases; bases outside gene matches: 8. This CDR3 region has 16 residues. The CDR3 loop reads CSARATGQGAHNEQFF. Here the CDR3 DNA reads TGCAGTGCTAGAGCTACGGGACAGGGGGCGCATAATGAGCAGTTCTTC.